This T cell receptor (beta chain) was sequenced for a study of blood T cells in healthy people across ages. Study-wide findings and caveats: TCR beta diversity, measured per million T cells, fell in a roughly linear way with age. Estimates based on one million T cells were treated as lower bounds.

A J-beta primer mix and a sample-barcoded 5' primer were used in a second PCR of about 7 to 12 cycles. TCRdb independently ran MiXCR on the 5' RACE reads; one entry per CDR3 protein. The sample comprises approximately 290,000 distinct CDR3 sequences, 27% of which are singletons, and over 25% rests with the top ten. This CDR3 spans 15 amino acids. Trimming took 4 bases from V and 3 from J, leaving 13 bases between them. The germline V gene encodes CDR1 MGHDK and CDR2 SYGVNS. Every donor gave roughly 9.6 milliliters of peripheral blood. This clonotype was observed at least ten times. Its antigen remains unidentified.

The sequencing sample was made of blood. This clonotype was obtained from a woman aged 65 to 85 in good health. The V call is TRBV25-1, the J call TRBJ2-4; perhaps TRBD2 as D (5 bases). DNA of the CDR3: TGTGCCAGCAGTGGGGTGGGGAGAGGCAAAAACATTCAGTACTTC. Protein: CASSGVGRGKNIQYF.